Described below is a single T cell receptor beta chain sequence and its context. This specimen belongs to a study of PD-1 and CTLA-4 blockade in melanoma. Germline V CDR1 and CDR2: KGHDR, SFDVKD. Trimming shortened V by 5 bases and J by 0 bases, and 6 bases separated the two germline ends. The CDR3 has 13 amino acids. Assay: immunoSEQ multiplex PCR; the TCRdb copy retains only in-frame clones and omits some. The table includes around 16,000 clones, under 85% detected once. The clonotype originates from a human donor with melanoma. J is TRBJ1-1 and V is TRBV24-1, with D hard to call. Sequencing was performed on CD8+ T cells from peripheral blood, taken before anti-PD-1 treatment. This chain's CDR3 is CATSAGMNTEAFF. In DNA, the CDR3 is TGTGCCACCAGTGCTGGAATGAACACTGAAGCTTTCTTT.